This TCR beta chain emerged from a study of blood T cell repertoires in COVID-19. At the level of the study: Sites across the United States, Italy and Spain contributed samples from acute and convalescent COVID-19.

Original analysis: Amplification from reference gene primers served as the basis for estimated nucleated cell counts. Clones were sequenced by immunoSEQ multiplex PCR, and TCRdb holds only the in-frame ones, with some missing. That table supplies the V and J calls and clone size; D and trimming were determined from the DNA. The data contain about 200,000 clones, roughly 80% of them seen just once; the ten biggest clones take up about 10%. The V gene end was trimmed by 8 bases and the J gene end by 7 bases; junction bases not matched to a gene: 4. This CDR3 has 12 amino acids. The germline V gene has CDR1 SGHAT and CDR2 FQNNGV.

The sequence was collected from a woman at least 80 years old with acute or convalescent COVID-19. This chain links TRBV11-2 with TRBJ2-1, with 8 bases aligning to TRBD1. The sample comprised peripheral blood. The CDR3 protein is CASRDRGNEQFF. As DNA, the CDR3 is TGTGCCAGCCGAGACAGGGGAAATGAGCAGTTCTTC.